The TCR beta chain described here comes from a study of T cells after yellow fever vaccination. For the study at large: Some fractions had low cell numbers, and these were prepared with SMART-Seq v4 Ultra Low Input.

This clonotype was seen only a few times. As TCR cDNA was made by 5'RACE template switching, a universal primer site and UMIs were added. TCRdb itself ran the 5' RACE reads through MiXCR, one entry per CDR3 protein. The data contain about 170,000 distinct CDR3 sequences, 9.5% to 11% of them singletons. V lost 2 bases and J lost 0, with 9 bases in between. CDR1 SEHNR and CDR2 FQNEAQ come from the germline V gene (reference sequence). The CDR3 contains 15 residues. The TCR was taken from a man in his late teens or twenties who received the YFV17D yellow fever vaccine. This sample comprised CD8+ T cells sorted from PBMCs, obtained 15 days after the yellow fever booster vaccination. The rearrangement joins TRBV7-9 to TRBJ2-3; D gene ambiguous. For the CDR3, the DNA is TGTGCCAGCAGCTTACCTCTTGGGAGCACAGATACGCAGTATTTT. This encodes CASSLPLGSTDTQYF.